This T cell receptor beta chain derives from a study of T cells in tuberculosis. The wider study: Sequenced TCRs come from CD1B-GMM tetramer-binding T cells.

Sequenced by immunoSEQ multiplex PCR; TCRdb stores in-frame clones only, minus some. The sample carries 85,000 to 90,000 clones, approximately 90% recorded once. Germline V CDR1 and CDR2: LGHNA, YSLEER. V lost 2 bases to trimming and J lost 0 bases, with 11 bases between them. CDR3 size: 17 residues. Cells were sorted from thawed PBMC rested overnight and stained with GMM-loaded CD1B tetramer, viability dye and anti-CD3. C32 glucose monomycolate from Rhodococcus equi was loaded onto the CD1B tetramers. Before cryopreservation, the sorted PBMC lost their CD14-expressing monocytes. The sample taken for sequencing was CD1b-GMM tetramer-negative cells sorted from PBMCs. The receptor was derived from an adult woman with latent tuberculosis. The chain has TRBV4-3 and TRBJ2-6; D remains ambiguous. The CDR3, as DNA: TGCGCCAGCAGCCAATCCCTCTCTAGCTCTGGGGCCAACGTCCTGACTTTC. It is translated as CASSQSLSSSGANVLTF.